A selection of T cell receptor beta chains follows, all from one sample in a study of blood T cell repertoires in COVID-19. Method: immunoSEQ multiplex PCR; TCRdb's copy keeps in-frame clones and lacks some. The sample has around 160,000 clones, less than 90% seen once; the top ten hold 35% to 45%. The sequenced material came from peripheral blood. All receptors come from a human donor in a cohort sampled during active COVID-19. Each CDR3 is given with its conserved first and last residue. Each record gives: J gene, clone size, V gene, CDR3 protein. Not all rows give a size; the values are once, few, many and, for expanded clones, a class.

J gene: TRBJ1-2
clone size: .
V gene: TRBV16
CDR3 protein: CASARGDYGYTF

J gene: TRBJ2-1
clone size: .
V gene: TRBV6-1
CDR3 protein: CASSLQAGGYNEQFF

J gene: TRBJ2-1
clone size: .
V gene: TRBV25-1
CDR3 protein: CASSGGPFYNEQFF

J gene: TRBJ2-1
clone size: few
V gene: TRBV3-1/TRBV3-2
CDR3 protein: CASRGPGRYNEQFF

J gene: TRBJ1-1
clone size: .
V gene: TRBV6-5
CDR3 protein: CASRPGQGADTEAFF

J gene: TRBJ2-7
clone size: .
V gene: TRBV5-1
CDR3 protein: CASSPRGESPYEQYF

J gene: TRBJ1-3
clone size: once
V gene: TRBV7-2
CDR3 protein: CASSRRGSGNTIYF

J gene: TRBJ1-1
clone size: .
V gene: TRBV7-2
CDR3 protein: CASSLVWASMNTEAFF

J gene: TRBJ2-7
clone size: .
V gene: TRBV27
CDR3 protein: CASSLVPDYYEQYF

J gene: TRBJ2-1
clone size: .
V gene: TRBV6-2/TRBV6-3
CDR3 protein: CASSGGGTAEQFF

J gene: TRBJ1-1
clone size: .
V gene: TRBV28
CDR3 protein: CASSLFGQMNTEAFF

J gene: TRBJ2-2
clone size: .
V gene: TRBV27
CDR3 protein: CASHLGGGFTGELFF

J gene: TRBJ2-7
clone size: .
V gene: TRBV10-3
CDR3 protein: CAISESQGQGYEQYF

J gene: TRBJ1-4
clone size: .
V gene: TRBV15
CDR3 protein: CATSRVGGEKLFF

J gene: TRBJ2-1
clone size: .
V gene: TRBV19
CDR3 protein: CASSMTGNEQFF

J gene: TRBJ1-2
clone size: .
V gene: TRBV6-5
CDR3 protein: CASTEGGTAYYGYTF

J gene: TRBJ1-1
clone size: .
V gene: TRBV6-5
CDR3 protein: CASTRGWGTEAFF

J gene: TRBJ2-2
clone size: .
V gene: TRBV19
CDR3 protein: CASSIGLRGLRPTTPNTGELFF

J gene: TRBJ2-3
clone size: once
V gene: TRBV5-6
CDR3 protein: CASSLAGGGTQYF

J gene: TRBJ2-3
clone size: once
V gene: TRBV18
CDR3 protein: CASSPQGGGSTDTQYF

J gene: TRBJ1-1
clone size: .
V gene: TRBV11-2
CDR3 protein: CASSLDGAGGFGTEAFF

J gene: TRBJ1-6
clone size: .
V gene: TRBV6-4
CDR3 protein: CASSDARGSPLHF

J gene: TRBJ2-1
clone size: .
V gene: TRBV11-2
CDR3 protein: CASSLGQGNSYNEQFF

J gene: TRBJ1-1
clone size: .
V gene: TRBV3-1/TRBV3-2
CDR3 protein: CASSQDDRGPMNTEAFF

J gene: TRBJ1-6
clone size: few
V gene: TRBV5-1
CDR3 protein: CASSSDPGSPLHF

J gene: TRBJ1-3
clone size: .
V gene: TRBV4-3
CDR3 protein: CASSQDPFSGNTIYF

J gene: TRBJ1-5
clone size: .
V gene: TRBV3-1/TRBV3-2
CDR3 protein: CASSQGAPQGQHF

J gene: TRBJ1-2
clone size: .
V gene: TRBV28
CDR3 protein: CASSLPTSSGDGYTF

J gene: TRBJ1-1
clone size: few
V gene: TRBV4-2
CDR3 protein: CASSLRTTGANTEAFF

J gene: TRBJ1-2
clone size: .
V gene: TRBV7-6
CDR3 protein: CASSPSPGQVSLNYGYTF

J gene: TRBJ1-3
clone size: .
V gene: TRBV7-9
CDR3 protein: CASSLGTLSSGNTIYF

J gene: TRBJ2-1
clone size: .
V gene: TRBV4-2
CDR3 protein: CASKGSGGLNEQFF

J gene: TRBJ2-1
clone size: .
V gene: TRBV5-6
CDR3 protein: CASSPVTSSYNEQFF

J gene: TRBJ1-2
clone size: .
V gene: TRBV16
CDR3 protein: CASSRGFPQGADGYTF

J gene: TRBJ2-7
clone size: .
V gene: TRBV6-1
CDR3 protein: CASSEGSGGSYEQYF

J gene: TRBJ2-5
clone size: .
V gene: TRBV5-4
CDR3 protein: CASSLVIVGGPQETQYF

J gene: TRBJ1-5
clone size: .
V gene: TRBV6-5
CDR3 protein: CASSTQGNQPQHF